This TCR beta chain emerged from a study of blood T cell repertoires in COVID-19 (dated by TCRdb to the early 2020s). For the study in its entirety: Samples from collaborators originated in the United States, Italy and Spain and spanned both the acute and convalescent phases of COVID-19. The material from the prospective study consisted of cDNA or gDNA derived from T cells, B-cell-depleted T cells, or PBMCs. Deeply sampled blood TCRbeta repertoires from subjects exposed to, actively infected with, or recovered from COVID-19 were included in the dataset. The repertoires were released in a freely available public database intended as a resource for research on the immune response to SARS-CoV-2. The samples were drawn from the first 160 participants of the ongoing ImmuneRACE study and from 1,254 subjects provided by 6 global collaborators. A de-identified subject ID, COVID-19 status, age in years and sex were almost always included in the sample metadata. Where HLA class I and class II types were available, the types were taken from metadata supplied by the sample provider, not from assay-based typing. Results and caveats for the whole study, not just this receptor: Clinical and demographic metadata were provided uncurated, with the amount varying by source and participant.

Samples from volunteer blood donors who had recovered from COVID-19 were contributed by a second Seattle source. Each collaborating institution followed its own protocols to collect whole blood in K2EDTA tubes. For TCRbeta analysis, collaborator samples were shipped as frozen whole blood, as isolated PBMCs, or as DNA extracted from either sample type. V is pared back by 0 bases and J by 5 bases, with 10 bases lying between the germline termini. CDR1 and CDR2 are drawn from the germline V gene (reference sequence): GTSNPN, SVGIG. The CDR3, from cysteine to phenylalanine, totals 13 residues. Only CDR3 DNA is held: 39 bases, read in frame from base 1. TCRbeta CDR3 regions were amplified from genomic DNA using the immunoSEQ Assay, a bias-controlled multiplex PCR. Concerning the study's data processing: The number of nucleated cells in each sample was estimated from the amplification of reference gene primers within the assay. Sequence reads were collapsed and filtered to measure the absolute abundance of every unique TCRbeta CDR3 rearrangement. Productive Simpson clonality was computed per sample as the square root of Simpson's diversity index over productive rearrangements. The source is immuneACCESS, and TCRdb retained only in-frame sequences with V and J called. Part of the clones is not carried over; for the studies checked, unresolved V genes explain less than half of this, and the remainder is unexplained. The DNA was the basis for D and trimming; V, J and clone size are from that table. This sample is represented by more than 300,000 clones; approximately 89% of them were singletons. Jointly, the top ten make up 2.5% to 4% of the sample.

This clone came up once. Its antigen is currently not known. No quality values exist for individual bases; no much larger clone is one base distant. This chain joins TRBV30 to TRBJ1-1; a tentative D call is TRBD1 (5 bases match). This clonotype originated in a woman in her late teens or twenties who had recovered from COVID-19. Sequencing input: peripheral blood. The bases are TGTGCCTGGAGTGTACAGGAAGGGACTGAAGCTTTCTTT. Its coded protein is CAWSVQEGTEAFF. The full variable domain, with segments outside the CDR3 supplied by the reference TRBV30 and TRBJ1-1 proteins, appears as SQTIHQWPATLVQPVGSPLSLECTVEGTSNPNLYWYRQAAGRGLQLLFYSVGIGQISSEVPQNLSASRPQDRQFILSSKKLLLSDSGFYLCAWSVQEGTEAFFGQGTRLTVV.